This section outlines one T cell receptor beta chain sequence together with its context. The target antigen is unknown. Documented time point: week 11, during vaccination. Every vaccine dose comprised 300 ug of mutant IDH1 20-mer peptide plus topical imiquimod. The entry originates in a study of a mutant IDH1 vaccine in newly diagnosed glioma. Whole-study context: The study gave patients eight vaccinations in weeks 1, 3, 5, 7, 11, 15, 19, 23. Once 4-6 weeks had passed after radiotherapy alone, vaccination started, or it started with temozolomide cycles. Patients had received radiotherapy, temozolomide, or both previously, most receiving both. Notes on the study in general: Detectable vaccine-induced immune responses arose in about 92% of patients.

Germline V gene lookup returns CDR1 SGHRS and CDR2 YFSETQ. CDR3 length: 15 amino acids. V lost 1 base and J lost 2, with 11 bases in between. The method was immunoSEQ multiplex PCR; TCRdb's version includes in-frame clones alone and lacks a portion of them. There are about 36,000 clones in the sample; under 90% occur only once, and over 12% lies in the top ten. The sequence came from a woman in her twenties or thirties with glioma. Some clones in this sample may be carry-over from other donors' samples. The chain recombines TRBV5-1 with TRBJ2-3; D unclear. Sequencing used peripheral blood mononuclear cells (PBMCs), obtained from a glioma patient whose treatment included an IDH1 peptide vaccine. Written as DNA, the CDR3 is TGCGCCAGCAGCTTGTCAAGTCAGACCACAGATACGCAGTATTTT. It encodes CASSLSSQTTDTQYF.